Below, 7 T cell receptor beta chains from the same sample are listed, as sequenced in a study of Ad26.COV2.S vaccination and SARS-CoV-2 variants. Produced via immunoSEQ multiplex PCR; TCRdb's table is partial and in-frame only. The sample has roughly 500,000 clones, 80% to 90% seen once. Regarding treatment: about 20 received Ad26.COV2.S at low or high dose, single or two shots; about five received placebo; per-sample allocation not given. Sampling was performed 63 days after the first vaccine or placebo injection. This material consisted of peripheral blood, taken in a trial of Ad26.COV2.S vaccine versus placebo. These receptors were collected from a person between 18 and 65 years old who received the Ad26.COV2.S COVID-19 vaccine or a placebo.

The chain's CDR3 is CASSYLNEQFF. In nucleotides, the CDR3 is TGTGCCAGCAGTTATTTGAATGAGCAGTTCTTC. The chain couples TRBV6-2 or TRBV6-3 to TRBJ2-1, with D unresolved. From germline, CDR1 is MNHEY and CDR2 SVGEGT. CDR3 length: 11 amino acids. Trimming took 3 bases from V and 7 from J, leaving 4 bases between them.

The genes are TRBV19 and TRBJ2-6; the D is unclear. V was shortened by 10 bases and J by 0 bases, with 10 bases between the two germline ends. Germline V gene sequence: CDR1 LNHDA, CDR2 SQIVND (reference sequence). The CDR3 has 14 amino acids. Here the CDR3 DNA reads TGTGCCACCAGACGTACCTCTGGGGCCAACGTCCTGACTTTC. Amino acids: CATRRTSGANVLTF.

The gene calls are TRBV11-2 and TRBJ2-1; D is unclear. Per the germline V gene, CDR1 is SGHAT and CDR2 is FQNNGV. The CDR3 spans 12 residues. Trimming removed 3 bases at V and 10 bases at J, with 10 bases between. The CDR3 sequence is CASSFVPREQFF. Here the CDR3 DNA reads TGTGCCAGCAGCTTTGTACCGCGGGAGCAGTTCTTC.

The CDR3 loop reads CASSPGTFGDTQYF. The CDR3, as DNA: TGTGCCAGCAGCCCCGGGACATTCGGGGATACGCAGTATTTT. The chain links TRBV7-2 to TRBJ2-3, with D perhaps TRBD1 (6 bases). V was clipped by 5 bases and J by 6 bases, with 15 bases between them. The CDR3 totals 14 residues. Germline CDR1 is SGHTA and CDR2 is FQGNSA.

The V gene is TRBV12-5, the J gene TRBJ2-7, with D uncertain. Germline CDR1 is LGHNT and CDR2 is FRNRAP. Trimming took 0 bases from V and 3 from J, leaving 9 bases between them. This CDR3 comprises 14 residues. In DNA form, the CDR3 reads TGTGCTAGTGGTTTGGTAATATCGGTCTACGAGCAGTACGTC. The encoded protein is CASGLVISVYEQYV.

The chain has TRBV4-1 and TRBJ1-5, with a possible D match to TRBD1 (5 bases). Germline V gene data show CDR1 as MGHRA and CDR2 as YSYEKL. Trimming cost V 3 bases and J 5 bases, with 14 bases left between them. The CDR3 is 15 residues long. The CDR3 region is CASSQNRDSYQPQHF. In nucleotides, the CDR3 is TGCGCCAGCAGCCAGAATCGAGACAGTTATCAGCCCCAGCATTTT.

V and J are TRBV5-1 and TRBJ1-1; TRBD1 is a possible D gene (5 bases). V shed 0 bases and J shed 4 bases, with 13 bases lying between them. CDR3 size: 15 residues. The V gene's germline CDR1 is SGHRS and CDR2 YFSETQ. The CDR3 DNA is TGCGCCAGCAGCTTGGGGGCAGGGAGGGGCACTGAAGCTTTCTTT. Its translation: CASSLGAGRGTEAFF.